The source of this T cell receptor (beta chain) is a study of cytomegalovirus exposure and HLA in healthy donors. As for this clone: Its antigen is as yet unknown.

This PCR relied on a set of 60 Vbeta primers and 13 Jbeta primers. Repertoires were generated with immunoSEQ multiplex PCR, while TCRdb's copy carries only in-frame clones and drops some. The sample yields approximately 140,000 clones, roughly 80% seen once. Study-level results: In a later analysis, HLA-associated TCR beta chains were more clonally expanded than equally common others. An ancestry cluster, one associated with Asian ancestry, reportedly showed fewer N-insertions than the approximately 670-donor mean in a later analysis. Highest at DRB1 and lowest at HLA-C, TCR association rates differed among HLA loci in a later analysis.

Trimming removed 7 bases from V and 2 bases from J; junction bases left unmatched: 4. The CDR3 has 14 amino acids. Germline CDR1 reads MNHNS; CDR2 reads SASEGT. This sequence was found in a woman in her forties in good health and CMV-seronegative. The specimen was PBMCs. This chain links TRBV6-1 with TRBJ2-2, with TRBD1 identical over 7 bases. CDR3 nucleotide sequence: TGTGCCAGCATTAGGGACAGAAACACCGGGGAGCTGTTTTTT. It yields the protein CASIRDRNTGELFF.